These T cell receptor beta chains were read from a single sample in a study of T cell repertoires in cytomegalovirus infection. TCRdb used MiXCR to reprocess the reads, holding one entry per CDR3 protein. The sample lists 900,000 to 950,000 distinct CDR3 sequences, approximately 31% occurring once. No antigen has been assigned to these receptors. The starting material was cultured CD8+ T cells from PBMCs, obtained from culture after CMV antigen stimulation. The origin of the receptors is a human donor in good health (CMV status not recorded). Some clones in this sample may be carry-over from other donors' samples. CDR3s include the opening cysteine and the closing phenylalanine or tryptophan. A D gene is named only where the DNA matches it firmly. The size of a clone is reported for some rows only, either as once, few or many, or as a class for expanded clones.

TRBD1	TRBJ2-5	many	TRBV7-2	CASSLALAGGAETQYF	TGTGCCAGCAGCTTAGCGCTGGCAGGGGGCGCGGAGACCCAGTACTTC
.	TRBJ1-4	.	TRBV6-6	CASRPDRNEKLFF	TGTGCCAGCAGACCCGACAGGAATGAAAAACTGTTTTTT
TRBD1	TRBJ2-7	.	TRBV5-1	CASSLARQGAGEQYF	TGCGCCAGCAGCTTGGCCAGGCAGGGGGCTGGCGAGCAGTACTTC
TRBD2	TRBJ2-1	many	TRBV7-9	CASRPPSGRSYNEQFF	TGTGCCAGCAGACCCCCTAGCGGGAGGTCCTACAATGAGCAGTTCTTC
TRBD1	TRBJ2-2	.	TRBV7-9	CASSSGQGVFGELFF	TGTGCCAGCAGCTCGGGACAGGGAGTATTCGGGGAGCTGTTTTTT
.	TRBJ1-6	.	TRBV25-1	CASSRRTPGNSPLHF	TGTGCCAGCAGTCGGAGGACGCCTGGGAATTCACCCCTCCACTTT
.	TRBJ2-1	many	TRBV27	CASSFVNNEQFF	TGTGCCAGCAGTTTTGTAAACAATGAGCAGTTCTTC
TRBD2	TRBJ2-3	few	TRBV20-1	CSASLAGGLSSTDTQYF	TGCAGTGCTAGTCTAGCGGGGGGACTCTCTAGCACAGATACGCAGTATTTT
TRBD1	TRBJ2-1	.	TRBV19	CASSGEGAVEQFF	TGTGCCAGTAGTGGAGAGGGGGCGGTTGAGCAGTTCTTC
.	TRBJ1-1	few	TRBV12-3/TRBV12-4	CASSWEQNTEAFF	TGTGCCAGCAGTTGGGAGCAGAACACTGAAGCTTTCTTT
.	TRBJ2-1	.	TRBV14	CASSPRASPYNEQFF	TGTGCCAGCAGCCCGAGGGCTAGCCCGTACAATGAGCAGTTCTTC
TRBD2	TRBJ2-2	.	TRBV20-1	CSARDLGLDTGELFF	TGCAGTGCTAGGGACTTGGGACTAGACACCGGGGAGCTGTTTTTT
TRBD2	TRBJ2-1	.	TRBV7-8	CASSLWGSGGYEQFF	TGTGCCAGCAGCTTATGGGGTAGCGGGGGGTATGAGCAGTTCTTC
TRBD2	TRBJ2-5	.	TRBV27	CASSLSGLAGEAQYF	TGTGCCAGCAGTTTATCGGGACTAGCGGGGGAGGCCCAGTACTTC
TRBD2	TRBJ2-1	.	TRBV28	CASSFSGLASREQFF	TGTGCCAGCAGCTTTTCGGGACTAGCATCTCGGGAGCAGTTCTTC
.	TRBJ1-4	.	TRBV27	CASSPRVGGAEKLFF	TGTGCCAGCAGTCCTCGTGTTGGGGGCGCGGAAAAACTGTTTTTT
TRBD1	TRBJ2-3	.	TRBV3-1	CASSETQGADTQYF	TGTGCCAGCAGCGAAACACAGGGGGCGGATACGCAGTATTTT
.	TRBJ1-1	few	TRBV6-5	CASSFRGAEAFF	TGTGCCAGCAGTTTCCGAGGGGCTGAAGCTTTCTTT
TRBD2	TRBJ2-1	few	TRBV15	CATSRDRRGGTSEQFF	TGTGCCACCAGCAGAGATAGGCGGGGGGGGACAAGTGAGCAGTTCTTC
TRBD1	TRBJ2-4	many	TRBV7-2	CASSPRQGLDIQYF	TGTGCCAGCAGCCCTCGACAGGGGCTGGACATTCAGTACTTC
.	TRBJ2-1	few	TRBV27	CASSPSVINEQFF	TGTGCCAGCAGTCCCTCAGTTATCAATGAGCAGTTCTTC
TRBD1	TRBJ2-1	.	TRBV19	CASSIYGQGYNEQFF	TGTGCCAGTAGTATATATGGACAGGGGTACAATGAGCAGTTCTTC
TRBD2	TRBJ2-5	few	TRBV11-3	CASSQPSLAGGQETQYF	TGTGCCAGCAGCCAACCGTCACTAGCGGGGGGGCAAGAGACCCAGTACTTC
TRBD1	TRBJ2-7	.	TRBV12-3/TRBV12-4	CASSSPLGTVSYEQYF	TGTGCCAGCAGTTCTCCCCTCGGGACAGTCTCCTACGAGCAGTACTTC
.	TRBJ2-5	few	TRBV7-6	CASSFDGGSGETQYF	TGTGCCAGCAGCTTTGATGGAGGTTCGGGAGAGACCCAGTACTTC
.	TRBJ2-2	few	TRBV24-1	CATSEPRDTGELFF	TGTGCCACCAGTGAACCCAGGGACACCGGGGAGCTGTTTTTT
TRBD2	TRBJ2-2	few	TRBV7-6	CASSLKAGLAGGYPNTGELFF	TGTGCCAGCAGCTTAAAGGCGGGACTAGCGGGGGGCTATCCGAACACCGGGGAGCTGTTTTTT
TRBD1	TRBJ1-1	.	TRBV6-5	CASSLRQGRAEAFF	TGTGCCAGCAGTTTAAGACAGGGAAGGGCTGAAGCTTTCTTT
.	TRBJ1-4	.	TRBV7-9	CASSPRQRGGEKLFF	TGTGCCAGCAGCCCCCGACAGAGGGGCGGCGAAAAACTGTTTTTT
TRBD2	TRBJ2-1	few	TRBV7-9	CASNSVPTSGVYNEQFF	TGTGCCAGCAATTCGGTCCCCACTAGCGGGGTCTACAATGAGCAGTTCTTC
TRBD1	TRBJ1-5	few	TRBV6-2/TRBV6-3	CASKSLDRGNQPQHF	TGTGCCAGCAAATCCCTTGACAGGGGCAATCAGCCCCAGCATTTT
.	TRBJ2-2	.	TRBV6-7	CASSKQPGHNTGELFF	TGTGCCAGCAGTAAACAGCCGGGGCACAACACCGGGGAGCTGTTTTTT
.	TRBJ1-5	.	TRBV2	CASLGRGGQPQHF	TGTGCCAGCCTAGGGAGGGGCGGTCAGCCCCAGCATTTT
.	TRBJ1-5	.	TRBV24-1	CATIRLRLNQPQHF	TGTGCCACCATCAGGTTACGGCTAAATCAGCCCCAGCATTTT
.	TRBJ2-1	.	TRBV6-2/TRBV6-3	CASSPLQTEQFF	TGTGCCAGCAGTCCCCTACAGACCGAGCAGTTCTTC
.	TRBJ2-3	few	TRBV24-1	CATSDYPHGSSTDTQYF	TGTGCCACCAGTGATTACCCCCACGGGTCTAGCACAGATACGCAGTATTTT
.	TRBJ1-1	few	TRBV5-6	CASSSGGMGTEAFF	TGTGCCAGCAGCAGCGGGGGCATGGGCACTGAAGCTTTCTTT
.	TRBJ2-7	many	TRBV7-2	CASSYARGAYYEQYF	TGTGCCAGCAGCTACGCCCGGGGGGCATACTACGAGCAGTACTTC
.	TRBJ2-5	.	TRBV7-2	CASSFVTGFYETQYF	TGTGCCAGCAGCTTCGTCACAGGGTTCTACGAGACCCAGTACTTC
.	TRBJ2-5	.	TRBV27	CASSLGLGRETQYF	TGTGCCAGCAGTTTGGGTTTGGGGCGAGAGACCCAGTACTTC
TRBD1	TRBJ2-7	few	TRBV5-6	CASSLGGGNDEQYF	TGTGCCAGCAGCTTGGGAGGGGGCAACGACGAGCAGTACTTC
.	TRBJ1-1	.	TRBV12-5	CASGLVLEARGRSTEAFF	TGTGCTAGTGGTTTGGTACTAGAGGCTCGAGGCAGGAGCACTGAAGCTTTCTTT
.	TRBJ2-1	.	TRBV7-1	CANRQGGQEQFF	TGTGCCAACAGGCAGGGGGGGCAGGAGCAGTTCTTC
.	TRBJ2-5	.	TRBV6-6	CASSTGLETQYF	TGTGCCAGCAGTACAGGGTTGGAGACCCAGTACTTC
TRBD2	TRBJ2-2	.	TRBV11-1	CASSLDGLAGAYTGELFF	TGTGCCAGCAGCTTAGATGGTCTAGCGGGGGCCTACACCGGGGAGCTGTTTTTT
.	TRBJ1-5	.	TRBV12-3/TRBV12-4	CASSNTGPPQHF	TGTGCCAGCAGTAATACTGGTCCGCCCCAGCATTTT
.	TRBJ1-2	few	TRBV29-1	CSVDGYGYTF	TGCAGCGTTGATGGGTATGGCTACACCTTC
.	TRBJ1-5	few	TRBV19	CASSPEGLRDQPQHF	TGTGCCAGTAGTCCCGAGGGACTGCGTGATCAGCCCCAGCATTTT
.	TRBJ1-1	.	TRBV6-5	CASSYAGHMNTEAFF	TGTGCCAGCAGTTACGCGGGACACATGAACACTGAAGCTTTCTTT